The 25 T cell receptor beta chains presented below share a single source sample, sequenced in a study of T cell responses to AZD1222 COVID-19 vaccine. Only in-frame clones appear in the TCRdb table, and some are missing; sequencing was by immunoSEQ multiplex PCR. Seen here are 100,000 or so clones, about nine tenths observed once, and the top ten hold 1.3%. The sequences come from peripheral blood, collected on day 0 of AZD1222 vaccination. All receptors derive from an adult in good health.

The chain couples TRBV7-2 to TRBJ2-7; 11 bases map to TRBD1. After removal of 1 base from V and 7 bases from J, the junction contained 6 bases not matched to a gene. The CDR3 sequence is 15 residues long. Germline V gives CDR1 SGHTA, CDR2 FQGNSA. The CDR3 loop is CASSLVGQGAREQYF. The CDR3 DNA follows: TGTGCCAGCAGCTTAGTTGGACAGGGGGCTCGGGAGCAGTACTTC.

V and J are TRBV2 and TRBJ2-7, with D tentatively TRBD1 (6 bases). Germline assignment: CDR1 SNHLY and CDR2 FYNNEI. The CDR3 has 11 residues. Trimming pared 11 bases from V and 2 bases from J, leaving 10 bases between. The chain's CDR3 is CARSGAYEQYF. The CDR3 DNA is TGTGCCCGGTCAGGGGCCTACGAGCAGTACTTC.

The V gene is TRBV3-1 (or the pseudogene TRBV3-2), the J gene TRBJ1-2; possible D gene TRBD1, 5 bases. V was pared by 3 bases and J by 3 bases, with 14 bases between. The germline gives CDR1 LGHDT, CDR2 YNNKEL (reference sequence). The CDR3 has 15 amino acids. The CDR3 DNA reads as TGTGCCAGCAGCCAGTTTCAGGACACTTACTATGGCTACACCTTC. Translating gives CASSQFQDTYYGYTF.

The CDR3, as DNA: TGTGCCAGCAGCAAACCGGGACAGGAGTCCTATGGCTACACCTTC. Translated, it gives CASSKPGQESYGYTF. The chain uses TRBV5-4 and TRBJ1-2; 8 bases map to TRBD1. The CDR3 is 15 amino acids. Per germline, CDR1 SGHNT and CDR2 YYREEE (reference sequence). With 4 bases clipped from V and 4 bases from J, the junction kept 9 bases outside the gene matches.

V usage is TRBV28 and J usage is TRBJ1-2; no reliable D call. Germline assignment: CDR1 MDHEN and CDR2 SYDVKM. V lost 3 bases and J 2 bases, leaving 7 bases between the germline ends. CDR3 length: 13 residues. The CDR3 bases are TGTGCCAGCAGTTTGAGGCAGAACTATGGCTACACCTTC. Protein: CASSLRQNYGYTF.

The rearrangement uses TRBV2 and TRBJ2-7; 7 bases are shared with TRBD1. Germline trimming cut 6 bases from V and 0 bases from J; bases unmatched to any gene: 8. The CDR3 covers 15 residues. Germline lookup yields CDR1 SNHLY and CDR2 FYNNEI. The CDR3 loop is CASREQTGSSYEQYF. The CDR3 DNA reads as TGTGCCAGCAGAGAACAGACAGGGAGCTCCTACGAGCAGTACTTC.

The rearrangement links TRBV4-1 to TRBJ2-1, with 7 bases that match TRBD1. CDR1 MGHRA and CDR2 YSYEKL come from the germline V gene. The CDR3 is 15 amino acids. Trimming at V came to 3 bases and at J to 2 bases, leaving 4 bases not matched to a gene. CDR3 protein: CASSQTGSPYNEQFF. CDR3 DNA: TGCGCCAGCAGCCAGACAGGGTCCCCCTACAATGAGCAGTTCTTC.

The chain is built from TRBV6-6 and TRBJ1-5; D gene unclear. Trimming left V 2 bases short and J 3 bases short, with 5 bases between. CDR1 and CDR2 from the germline V gene are MNHNY and SVGAGI (reference sequence). This CDR3 is built from 13 residues. CDR3 in DNA: TGTGCCAGCAGTTACGAAAACAATCAGCCCCAGCATTTT. The encoded protein is CASSYENNQPQHF.

This clone appeared once. This rearrangement joins TRBV5-1 to TRBJ1-4, with 7 bases fitting TRBD1. J was trimmed by 7 bases and V by 2 bases; bases with no gene match: 8. The CDR3 loop spans 15 amino acids. In germline, CDR1 is SGHRS, CDR2 YFSETQ. The CDR3 region is CASSFRTGSGEKLFF. The CDR3 nucleotides read TGCGCCAGCAGCTTTCGGACAGGTAGTGGTGAAAAACTGTTTTTT. The variable domain in full, with the rest retrieved from reference TRBV5-1 and TRBJ1-4, is KAGVTQTPRYLIKTRGQQVTLSCSPISGHRSVSWYQQTPGQGLQFLFEYFSETQRNKGNFPGRFSGRQFSNSRSEMNVSTLELGDSALYLCASSFRTGSGEKLFFGSGTQLSVL.

The chain recombines TRBV5-4 with TRBJ1-1, with a possible D match to TRBD1 (5 bases). This CDR3 comprises 14 residues. Germline assignment: CDR1 SGHNT and CDR2 YYREEE (reference sequence). V lost 5 bases to trimming and J lost 3 bases, with 14 bases between them. The CDR3 loop reads CASRKGAGDTEAFF. The CDR3 DNA is TGTGCCAGCAGGAAAGGGGCCGGGGACACTGAAGCTTTCTTT.

J is TRBJ1-1 and V is TRBV6-5, with D uncertain. CDR3 length: 15 amino acids. Germline V gene lookup returns CDR1 MNHEY and CDR2 SVGAGI. V was clipped by 0 bases and J by 6 bases, with 14 bases between them. The CDR3 protein is CASSYSGKFEPEAFF. CDR3 bases: TGTGCCAGCAGTTACTCGGGGAAGTTCGAACCTGAAGCTTTCTTT.

This chain links TRBV19 with TRBJ1-4; no reliable D call. The CDR3 loop spans 13 amino acids. V lost 5 bases and J lost 7, with 11 bases in between. From germline, CDR1 is LNHDA and CDR2 SQIVND (reference sequence). The chain's CDR3 is CASSWSGGEKLFF. CDR3 DNA sequence: TGTGCCAGTAGTTGGTCCGGAGGTGAAAAACTGTTTTTT.

The chain employs TRBV7-6 and TRBJ1-6, with D unclear. Germline V gene data show CDR1 as SGHVS and CDR2 as FNYEAQ. The CDR3 length is 14 residues. Trimming took off 2 bases at V and 10 bases at J, with 12 bases between the two ends. The CDR3 bases are TGTGCCAGCAGCTTATCTATTCAGTCGTCACCCCTCCACTTT. Protein sequence: CASSLSIQSSPLHF.

The V gene is TRBV7-2, the J gene TRBJ2-7; D unresolved. This CDR3 comprises 15 residues. Per germline, CDR1 SGHTA and CDR2 FQGNSA. Trimming took 1 base from V and 7 from J, leaving 17 bases between them. In DNA, the CDR3 is TGTGCCAGCAGCTTAGTGGCCTCCTCGGATAGGGAGCAGTACTTC. It specifies CASSLVASSDREQYF.

The gene calls are TRBV24-1 and TRBJ1-5, with 7 positions matching TRBD1. Trimming removed 4 bases from V and 0 bases from J; junction bases left unmatched: 8. Germline lookup yields CDR1 KGHDR and CDR2 SFDVKD. CDR3 length equals 17 residues. The CDR3 protein is CATSDTSGTDSNQPQHF. CDR3 DNA: TGTGCCACCAGTGACACGTCAGGGACAGATAGCAATCAGCCCCAGCATTTT.

This clone was seen only a few times. V gene TRBV6-2 or TRBV6-3 combines with J gene TRBJ1-1; no clear D. This CDR3 region has 14 residues. Germline V gene data show CDR1 as MNHEY and CDR2 as SVGEGT. V dropped 2 bases and J dropped 0 bases, with 7 bases sitting between them. The CDR3 sequence: CASSYGGLNTEAFF. The CDR3 DNA reads as TGTGCCAGCAGTTACGGTGGATTGAACACTGAAGCTTTCTTT.

This clone was counted a single time. The chain couples TRBV19 to TRBJ1-3; maybe TRBD1 (5 bases). CDR1 and CDR2 from the germline V gene are LNHDA and SQIVND (reference sequence). The CDR3 consists of 14 residues. V was shortened by 6 bases and J by 2 bases, with 11 bases between the two germline ends. Here the CDR3 reads CASRDAGPGNTIYF. In nucleotides, the CDR3 is TGTGCCAGTAGGGATGCAGGGCCTGGAAACACCATATATTTT. Full variable domain (rest looked up from reference TRBV19 and TRBJ1-3): DGGITQSPKYLFRKEGQNVTLSCEQNLNHDAMYWYRQDPGQGLRLIYYSQIVNDFQKGDIAEGYSVSREKKESFPLTVTSAQKNPTAFYLCASRDAGPGNTIYFGEGSWLTVV.

This clone was recorded only once. The rearrangement joins TRBV2 to TRBJ2-7; TRBD2 matches at 7 bases. V dropped 10 bases and J dropped 0; count of bases not matched to a gene: 6. This CDR3 contains 13 residues. Germline CDR1 reads SNHLY; CDR2 reads FYNNEI. The CDR3 reads CAIRDYDSYEQYF. CDR3 bases: TGTGCCATTCGGGACTATGACTCCTACGAGCAGTACTTC.

The chain uses TRBV3-1 (or the pseudogene TRBV3-2) and TRBJ2-3; D may be TRBD2 (5 bases). V was pared by 4 bases and J by 5 bases, with 16 bases between. CDR3 length equals 15 residues. The germline V gene has CDR1 LGHDT and CDR2 YNNKEL (reference sequence). The CDR3 nucleotides read TGTGCCAGCAGCCCCCGGGAAAGGGTTGGAGATACGCAGTATTTT. It specifies CASSPRERVGDTQYF.

The chain employs TRBV27 and TRBJ1-1, with D perhaps TRBD1 (5 bases). With 8 bases removed from V and 3 bases from J, the gap between germline ends came to 16 bases. CDR1 is MNHEY and CDR2 is SMNVEV in the germline V gene (reference sequence). The CDR3 is made up of 14 amino acids. The CDR3 bases are TGTGCCAGCTCCCTCGGGGGGGTTTACACTGAAGCTTTCTTT. Its translation is CASSLGGVYTEAFF.

The V call is TRBV28, the J call TRBJ1-1; TRBD1 agrees at 10 bases. The CDR3 is 16 residues long. The V gene's germline CDR1 is MDHEN and CDR2 SYDVKM. V trimming: 2 bases; J trimming: 5 bases; junction bases outside the gene matches: 8. The CDR3 nucleotides read TGTGCCAGCAGTTTAGGGGGGGGACAGGGGATGACTGAAGCTTTCTTT. Protein product: CASSLGGGQGMTEAFF.

This rearrangement joins TRBV2 to TRBJ1-1; TRBD1 matches at 9 bases. The germline V gene has CDR1 SNHLY and CDR2 FYNNEI. The length of the CDR3 is 12 residues. Trimming removed 9 bases from V and 3 bases from J; junction bases left unmatched: 2. Written as DNA, the CDR3 is TGTGCCAGGGGACAGGGCTACACTGAAGCTTTCTTT. This codes for CARGQGYTEAFF.

This rearrangement joins TRBV5-4 to TRBJ2-6; no clear D gene. This CDR3 spans 16 amino acids. Trimming took 5 bases from V and 2 from J, leaving 14 bases between them. CDR1 and CDR2 (germline): SGHNT, YYREEE (reference sequence). The CDR3 is CASSSGKTTGANVLTF. The CDR3 DNA follows: TGTGCCAGCAGTTCGGGCAAGACGACTGGGGCCAACGTCCTGACTTTC.

The chain is built from TRBV5-1 and TRBJ1-1; the D gene is possibly TRBD1 (5 bases). Germline CDR1 and CDR2: SGHRS and YFSETQ. The CDR3 runs 14 residues. V was trimmed by 3 bases and J by 4 bases, leaving 13 bases between them. The CDR3 DNA reads as TGCGCCAGCAGCTACCCGGGGGGTCGCACTGAAGCTTTCTTT. It is translated as CASSYPGGRTEAFF. Supplemented by reference TRBV5-1 and TRBJ1-1, the full variable domain reads KAGVTQTPRYLIKTRGQQVTLSCSPISGHRSVSWYQQTPGQGLQFLFEYFSETQRNKGNFPGRFSGRQFSNSRSEMNVSTLELGDSALYLCASSYPGGRTEAFFGQGTRLTVV.

This clone is a singleton in its sample. Other DNA sequences in this specimen translate into the identical CDR3. The rearrangement links TRBV12-3 or TRBV12-4 to TRBJ1-1; D may be TRBD1 (5 bases). The CDR3 totals 13 residues. Trimming cost V 1 base and J 3 bases, with 6 bases left between them. CDR3 protein: CASSLGGDTEAFF. The CDR3 DNA follows: TGTGCCAGCAGTTTAGGGGGGGACACTGAAGCTTTCTTT.